A single sample gave rise to the 32 T cell receptor beta chains below, sequenced in a study of T cells after yellow fever vaccination. From the 5' RACE reads, TCRdb called clonotypes with MiXCR, one entry per CDR3 protein. The table shows about 350,000 distinct CDR3 sequences, with 9.5% to 13% occurring only once. Sequences were derived from PBMCs, sampled on the day of the first yellow fever vaccination. These receptors were obtained from a man younger than 35 who received the YFV17D yellow fever vaccine.

This clonotype was counted between two and nine times. CDR3 sequence (DNA): TGTGCCAGCAGCGTCCTAAACTCACCCCTCCACTTT. Translated, it gives CASSVLNSPLHF. The chain employs TRBV9 and TRBJ1-6; D call uncertain. The CDR3 is 12 amino acids. The ends were cut back, 2 bases at V and 10 bases at J, with 7 bases in the middle. Germline CDR1 reads SGDLS; CDR2 reads YYNGEE.

In its sample, this clonotype was seen a few times. The chain links TRBV4-1 to TRBJ2-2, with 10 positions matching TRBD1. The CDR3 has 15 residues. Germline CDR1 is MGHRA and CDR2 is YSYEKL. J lost 6 bases, V lost 6 bases, and 7 bases had no gene match. CDR3 in DNA: TGCGCCAGCAGAGCGGGACAGGGGCGGTCCGGGGAGCTGTTTTTT. This codes for CASRAGQGRSGELFF.

This clonotype appeared a few times. The V call is TRBV7-3, the J call TRBJ2-5; the match to TRBD2 covers 8 bases. This CDR3 is built from 15 residues. V gave up 5 bases and J gave up 3 bases; unmatched junction bases: 8. CDR1 and CDR2 (germline): SGHTA, FQGTGA. CDR3: CASSHGGGPEETQYF. The CDR3 DNA reads as TGTGCCAGCAGCCACGGCGGGGGGCCGGAAGAGACCCAGTACTTC.

This clonotype was detected a few times. This chain connects TRBV19 to TRBJ2-6, with 7 bases identical to TRBD1. Trimming took 6 bases from V and 4 from J; bases not matched to a gene: 6. Germline lookup yields CDR1 LNHDA and CDR2 SQIVND (reference sequence). The CDR3 runs to 15 residues. The CDR3 spells CASRNRGTGANVLTF. The CDR3 region has the DNA TGTGCCAGTAGGAACAGGGGAACCGGGGCCAACGTCCTGACTTTC. The full variable domain, its missing parts supplied by reference TRBV19 and TRBJ2-6, is DGGITQSPKYLFRKEGQNVTLSCEQNLNHDAMYWYRQDPGQGLRLIYYSQIVNDFQKGDIAEGYSVSREKKESFPLTVTSAQKNPTAFYLCASRNRGTGANVLTFGAGSRLTVL.

This clonotype occurred many times. The genes are TRBV5-5 and TRBJ2-5; D is uncertain. Between the trimmed V and J ends, which lost 2 bases and 0 bases, there was a span of 5 bases. The CDR3 length is 13 residues. Germline assignment: CDR1 SGHKS and CDR2 YYEKEE (reference sequence). The DNA for the CDR3 is TGTGCCAGCAGCTTCGAAGACCAAGAGACCCAGTACTTC. This gives the protein CASSFEDQETQYF.

The chain employs TRBV6-1 and TRBJ2-7, with D perhaps TRBD2 (6 bases). Trimming left V 5 bases short and J 0 bases short, with 14 bases between. CDR1 MNHNS and CDR2 SASEGT come from the germline V gene. The CDR3 is made up of 15 amino acids. CDR3 nucleotides: TGTGCCAGCAGTCCGGGACTGGGGGTCTCCTACGAGCAGTACGTC. Protein product: CASSPGLGVSYEQYV.

This clonotype was detected a few times. This chain uses TRBV6-1 with TRBJ1-5, with D possibly TRBD1 on 5 matching bases. This CDR3 is 17 amino acids long. V shed 6 bases and J shed 5 bases, with 23 bases lying between them. Germline loops: CDR1 MNHNS, CDR2 SASEGT. For the CDR3, the DNA is TGTGCCAGCAGGCAAGCGGGGCGAGGGCCGGGGGATCAGCCCCAGCATTTT. Translated: CASRQAGRGPGDQPQHF.

This clonotype came up many times. The chain combines TRBV9 with TRBJ2-1; 8 bases match TRBD2. The trim removed 3 bases at V and 1 base at J, leaving 6 bases unmatched. The CDR3 contains 16 residues. Germline V CDR1 and CDR2: SGDLS, YYNGEE. CDR3 protein: CASSARGGVSYNEQFF. DNA of the CDR3: TGTGCCAGCAGCGCTCGGGGGGGGGTTTCCTACAATGAGCAGTTCTTC.

The genes are TRBV7-3 and TRBJ2-1; TRBD2 matches at 8 bases. V shed 3 bases, J shed 13 bases, and the junction held 11 bases outside the gene matches. Germline CDR1 is SGHTA and CDR2 is FQGTGA. CDR3 length: 14 amino acids. CDR3 sequence (DNA): TGTGCCAGCAGCTTCGACCGAGCGGGGGACGGCCAGTTCTTC. Protein product: CASSFDRAGDGQFF.

The table lists this clonotype with a few counts. The chain couples TRBV12-3 or TRBV12-4 to TRBJ1-2; D gene ambiguous. V was clipped by 5 bases and J by 3 bases, with 13 bases between them. The CDR3 contains 14 residues. In DNA form, the CDR3 reads TGTGCCAGCAGTCACCCCTACTCTGACTATGGCTACACCTTC. This codes for CASSHPYSDYGYTF.

This clonotype has just a few counts. One junction end disagrees with the germline gene, perhaps due to a read error. V is TRBV3-1 and J is TRBJ1-1; perhaps TRBD1 as D (5 bases). The germline CDR1 and CDR2 sequences are LGHDT and YNNKEL (reference sequence). There are 11 residues in the CDR3. The CDR3 DNA is TGTGCCAGCAGCCAAGCCGGGGGGTGGGGGTTT. Its translation: CASSQAGGWGF.

The chain employs TRBV6-2 or TRBV6-3 and TRBJ2-5, with a tentative D call TRBD2 (5 bases). In germline, CDR1 is MNHEY, CDR2 SVGEGT. Trimming removed 4 bases at V and 4 bases at J, with 10 bases between. The CDR3 is 13 amino acids. CDR3 sequence (DNA): TGTGCCAGCAGTTGGAGGTGGGGAGAGACCCAGTACTTC. This gives the protein CASSWRWGETQYF.

This clonotype has a count of ten or more. V is TRBV7-2 and J is TRBJ2-2, with D perhaps matching TRBD1 or TRBD2 (5 bases each). Trimming cost V 6 bases and J 1 base, with 9 bases left between them. Germline values: CDR1 SGHTA, CDR2 FQGNSA. The length of the CDR3 is 14 residues. The CDR3 coding sequence is TGTGCCAGCAGGGGGACGGGGAACACCGGGGAGCTGTTTTTT. It is translated as CASRGTGNTGELFF.

This clonotype was counted between two and nine times. The J gene is TRBJ1-1, the V gene TRBV6-1; D unclear. The CDR3 extends over 14 amino acids. Trimming took off 6 bases at V and 1 base at J, with 12 bases between the two ends. Germline lookup yields CDR1 MNHNS and CDR2 SASEGT. CDR3 loop: CASRPAPENTEAFF. CDR3 sequence (DNA): TGTGCCAGCAGGCCTGCGCCCGAGAACACTGAAGCTTTCTTT.

This clonotype was recorded a few times. This chain joins TRBV9 and TRBJ1-5, with unresolved D. The germline CDR1 and CDR2 sequences are SGDLS and YYNGEE. Between the trimmed V and J ends, which lost 4 bases and 6 bases, there was a span of 11 bases. CDR3 size: 13 residues. CDR3 in amino acids: CASSFSGGQPQHF. CDR3 nucleotide sequence: TGTGCCAGCAGCTTTTCGGGAGGTCAGCCCCAGCATTTT.

This clonotype was counted a few times. The V and J genes are TRBV12-3 or TRBV12-4 and TRBJ1-3, with D perhaps matching TRBD1 (6 bases). CDR3 length: 16 residues. V was shortened by 3 bases and J by 0 bases, with 12 bases between the two germline ends. The DNA for the CDR3 is TGTGCCAGCAGTTTCCGGCAGGGGATCTCTGGAAACACCATATATTTT. This encodes CASSFRQGISGNTIYF.

This clonotype was observed a few times. This rearrangement joins TRBV5-1 to TRBJ2-5; tentative D call: TRBD2 (5 bases). The CDR3 length is 14 residues. The V and J ends lost 3 bases and 3 bases respectively, with 12 bases between them. Per the germline V gene, CDR1 is SGHRS and CDR2 is YFSETQ. CDR3 residues: CASSSILAKETQYF. The CDR3 DNA follows: TGCGCCAGCAGCTCGATTCTAGCAAAAGAGACCCAGTACTTC. Complete variable domain (other parts from reference TRBV5-1 and TRBJ2-5): KAGVTQTPRYLIKTRGQQVTLSCSPISGHRSVSWYQQTPGQGLQFLFEYFSETQRNKGNFPGRFSGRQFSNSRSEMNVSTLELGDSALYLCASSSILAKETQYFGPGTRLLVL.

The chain is built from TRBV5-1 and TRBJ2-1; perhaps TRBD2 as D (6 bases). The V end was cut by 5 bases, the J end by 0 bases, with 12 bases between. The CDR3 is 15 residues long. CDR1 and CDR2 (germline): SGHRS, YFSETQ. The CDR3 nucleotides are TGCGCCAGCAGGGTAGCGGTTAGCTCCTACAATGAGCAGTTCTTC. This encodes CASRVAVSSYNEQFF.

The chain joins TRBV6-5 to TRBJ2-7, with 8 bases that match TRBD1. Trimming at V came to 2 bases and at J to 3 bases, leaving 6 bases not matched to a gene. This CDR3 contains 15 residues. CDR1 is MNHEY, CDR2 SVGAGI, per germline. CDR3 sequence (DNA): TGTGCCAGCAGTTACGAAGGGACAGGACACTACGAGCAGTACTTC. Translating it yields CASSYEGTGHYEQYF.

The chain employs TRBV20-1 and TRBJ2-7; D might be TRBD1 (5 bases). Germline values: CDR1 DFQATT, CDR2 SNEGSKA (reference sequence). The ends were cut back, 0 bases at V and 2 bases at J, with 14 bases in the middle. CDR3 length: 15 amino acids. Written as DNA, the CDR3 is TGCAGTGCTAGAGATGGGGCTAGGTCGACCTACGAGCAGTACTTC. It specifies CSARDGARSTYEQYF.

The CDR3 sequence: CASSWGQGAAYGYTF. CDR3 sequence (DNA): TGTGCCAGCAGTTGGGGACAGGGGGCCGCCTATGGCTACACCTTC. The chain joins TRBV6-5 to TRBJ1-2, with TRBD1 identical over 12 bases. Germline loops: CDR1 MNHEY, CDR2 SVGAGI. V dropped 4 bases and J dropped 4; count of bases not matched to a gene: 4. The CDR3 runs to 15 residues.

This clonotype turned up a few times. The rearrangement links TRBV24-1 to TRBJ2-3, with 7 bases identical to TRBD1. Losses at the gene ends were 4 bases for V and 4 bases for J; bases not matched to a gene: 4. The CDR3 is 14 amino acids. Germline CDR1 is KGHDR and CDR2 is SFDVKD. CDR3 residues: CATSEQGFSDTQYF. As DNA, the CDR3 is TGTGCCACCAGTGAACAGGGGTTCTCAGATACGCAGTATTTT.

This clonotype came up a few times. The chain employs TRBV6-2 or TRBV6-3 and TRBJ1-2; 9 bases line up with TRBD1. This CDR3 is built from 15 residues. Trimming cost V 5 bases and J 3 bases; bases outside gene matches: 7. CDR1 MNHEY and CDR2 SVGEGT come from the germline V gene. CDR3 protein: CASSTSGQGYYGYTF. Here the CDR3 DNA reads TGTGCCAGCAGTACCTCTGGACAGGGGTACTATGGCTACACCTTC.

The chain joins TRBV25-1 to TRBJ1-5; the D gene is possibly TRBD1 (5 bases). Trimming took off 2 bases at V and 0 bases at J, with 8 bases between the two ends. The CDR3 is 15 amino acids. Germline CDR1 reads MGHDK; CDR2 reads SYGVNS. The CDR3 DNA sequence: TGTGCCAGCAGTGAAGGACAATATAGCAATCAGCCCCAGCATTTT. This gives the protein CASSEGQYSNQPQHF.

The chain recombines TRBV5-1 with TRBJ1-4; D is unclear. Trimming removed 0 bases from V and 8 bases from J, with 14 bases in between. The CDR3 sequence is 15 residues long. Germline V gives CDR1 SGHRS, CDR2 YFSETQ. CDR3 region: CASSLALVSGEKLFF. The CDR3 DNA sequence: TGCGCCAGCAGCTTGGCCCTCGTTTCAGGAGAAAAACTGTTTTTT.

This clonotype was observed a few times. The V gene is TRBV12-3 or TRBV12-4, the J gene TRBJ2-7; 11 bases are shared with TRBD1. V lost 4 bases and J lost 7; bases outside the gene matches: 3. The CDR3 length is 13 residues. CDR3 loop: CASSWTGGAEQYV. The CDR3 DNA follows: TGTGCCAGCAGTTGGACAGGGGGCGCGGAGCAGTACGTC.

The genes are TRBV12-3 or TRBV12-4 and TRBJ1-1; D not resolved. The CDR3 length is 14 residues. V lost 3 bases to trimming and J lost 3 bases, with 11 bases between them. DNA of the CDR3: TGTGCCAGCAGTTTTGGCAGGTCCTACACTGAAGCTTTCTTT. It encodes CASSFGRSYTEAFF.

This chain connects TRBV19 to TRBJ2-7, with TRBD1 matching over 7 bases. J was trimmed by 0 bases and V by 5 bases; bases with no gene match: 7. This CDR3 is 15 amino acids long. Germline CDR1 reads LNHDA; CDR2 reads SQIVND (reference sequence). CDR3 region: CASSSSTGSSYEQYF. CDR3 bases: TGTGCCAGTAGTTCTTCGACAGGGAGCTCCTACGAGCAGTACTTC.

The chain recombines TRBV5-1 with TRBJ2-2; D gene ambiguous. Trimming cost V 4 bases and J 6 bases, with 10 bases left between them. Germline lookup yields CDR1 SGHRS and CDR2 YFSETQ. CDR3 size: 13 residues. The CDR3 DNA reads TGCGCCAGCAGCCGACCTCGGGCCGGGGAGCTGTTTTTT. It translates to CASSRPRAGELFF.

Only a few counts were recorded for this clonotype. V gene TRBV10-3 combines with J gene TRBJ2-2; a possible D gene is TRBD2 (5 bases). V was cut by 5 bases and J by 3 bases, with 10 bases left in between. CDR1 is ENHRY and CDR2 is SYGVKD in the germline V gene. The CDR3 spans 14 residues. As DNA, the CDR3 is TGTGCCATCAGTCCTGCGGGTTACACCGGGGAGCTGTTTTTT. Its protein is CAISPAGYTGELFF.

This clonotype has a handful of counts. The V gene is TRBV19, the J gene TRBJ1-2; D is undetermined. Trimming cost V 6 bases and J 7 bases, with 18 bases left between them. In germline, CDR1 is LNHDA, CDR2 SQIVND (reference sequence). CDR3 size: 14 residues. CDR3 region: CASSRRGGGSGYTF. The CDR3 nucleotides are TGTGCCAGTAGCCGTCGGGGTGGAGGCTCTGGCTACACCTTC. Full variable domain (rest looked up from reference TRBV19 and TRBJ1-2): DGGITQSPKYLFRKEGQNVTLSCEQNLNHDAMYWYRQDPGQGLRLIYYSQIVNDFQKGDIAEGYSVSREKKESFPLTVTSAQKNPTAFYLCASSRRGGGSGYTFGSGTRLTVV.

This clonotype was counted a few times. The chain links TRBV7-9 to TRBJ2-4; 8 bases map to TRBD1. The CDR3 has 14 amino acids. The junction had 1 base not matched to a gene; V was cut back by 4 bases and J by 2 bases. Looked up from germline, CDR1 is SEHNR and CDR2 is FQNEAQ (reference sequence). The CDR3 DNA sequence: TGTGCCAGCAGCTACAGGGGGTCCAAAAACATTCAGTACTTC. Amino acid sequence: CASSYRGSKNIQYF.